The 5 T cell receptor beta chains below come from one sample, sequenced in a study of identical twins. From the 5' RACE reads, TCRdb called clonotypes with MiXCR, one entry per CDR3 protein. The sample yields nearly 900,000 distinct CDR3 sequences, about 12% seen once. The same data also contributed to another study, on yellow fever vaccine responses in identical twins.

The specimen was PBMCs. Every receptor here comes from a young woman in good health.

The gene calls are TRBV7-6 and TRBJ2-1; D gene uncertain. CDR3 length: 14 amino acids. The V end was cut by 2 bases, the J end by 8 bases, with 13 bases between. Germline values: CDR1 SGHVS, CDR2 FNYEAQ. In DNA form, the CDR3 reads TGTGCCAGCAGCTTATTCGGCGGATCCGATGAGCAGTTCTTC. Its translation: CASSLFGGSDEQFF.

This clonotype came up a few times. The V call is TRBV6-1, the J call TRBJ1-5; D gene unclear. V lost 0 bases, J lost 6 bases, and 15 bases lay in between. This CDR3 region has 16 residues. Germline V CDR1 and CDR2: MNHNS, SASEGT. The DNA of the CDR3 is TGTGCCAGCAGTGAAGCCGGGCCAGGAAGCCGTCAGCCCCAGCATTTT. It is translated as CASSEAGPGSRQPQHF.

In its sample, this clonotype was seen a few times. The genes are TRBV4-2 and TRBJ2-7, with 8 bases lining up with TRBD2. J gave up 6 bases and V 0 bases, and 7 bases lay outside the gene matches. Germline values: CDR1 LGHNA, CDR2 YNFKEQ. This CDR3 is 15 amino acids long. The CDR3 sequence is CASSQDASGRSEQYF. In DNA, the CDR3 is TGTGCCAGCAGCCAAGACGCGAGCGGGAGATCCGAGCAGTACTTC.

This clonotype was counted between two and nine times. V gene TRBV2 combines with J gene TRBJ1-2; TRBD1 might be the D (6 bases). V was shortened by 8 bases and J by 0 bases, with 16 bases between the two germline ends. CDR3 length: 15 residues. Germline-derived CDR1 and CDR2 are SNHLY and FYNNEI. Here the CDR3 reads CASSPGGSTNYGYTF. CDR3 bases: TGTGCCAGCTCCCCCGGGGGCAGTACTAACTATGGCTACACCTTC.

This clonotype was seen more than once but under ten times. The chain is built from TRBV18 and TRBJ1-1; D remains ambiguous. Germline V lookup: CDR1 KGHSH, CDR2 LQKENI. This CDR3 has 15 amino acids. Trimming pared 2 bases from V and 1 base from J, leaving 11 bases between. The CDR3 nucleotides are TGTGCCAGCTCACCATTTGAGGTGGGGAACACTGAAGCTTTCTTT. This encodes CASSPFEVGNTEAFF.